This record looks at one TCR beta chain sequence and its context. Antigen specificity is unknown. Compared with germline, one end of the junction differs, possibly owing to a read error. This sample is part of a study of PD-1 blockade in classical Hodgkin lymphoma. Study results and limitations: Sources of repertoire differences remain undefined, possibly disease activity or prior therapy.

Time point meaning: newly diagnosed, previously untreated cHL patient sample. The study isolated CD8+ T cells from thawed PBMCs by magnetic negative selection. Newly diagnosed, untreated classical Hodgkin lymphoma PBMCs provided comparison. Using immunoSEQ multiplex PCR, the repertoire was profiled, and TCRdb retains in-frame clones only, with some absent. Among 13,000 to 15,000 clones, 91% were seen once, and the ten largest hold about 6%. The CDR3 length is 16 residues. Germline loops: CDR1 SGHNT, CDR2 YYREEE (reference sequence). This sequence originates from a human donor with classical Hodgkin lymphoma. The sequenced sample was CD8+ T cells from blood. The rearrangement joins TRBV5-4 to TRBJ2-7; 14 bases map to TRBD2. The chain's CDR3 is CASGLPGLAGVYEQYF. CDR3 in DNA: TGTGCCAGCGGCTTGCCGGGACTAGCGGGAGTCTACGAGCAGTACTTC.